The subject of this entry is one T cell receptor (beta chain). As yet, its antigen is unknown. TCRdb recomputed calls from the reads with MiXCR, one row per CDR3 protein. Of 630,000 or so distinct CDR3 sequences listed, 20% to 25% are singletons. The sample belongs to a study of T cell repertoires in cytomegalovirus infection. Overall study context: Both CMV infection and a matching HLA type were indicated by public TCR beta signatures. The study's findings and limits: Dominating the ex vivo response were TCR beta clonotypes that were CMV-specific and HLA-C-restricted. Identification of carriers of CMV plus the relevant HLA was achieved through cumulative public TCR beta family frequency.

Per germline, CDR1 MGHRA and CDR2 YSYEKL. The CDR3 sequence is 16 residues long. The J segment lost 4 bases and the V segment lost 1 base, leaving 7 bases of the junction unmatched. The source is a human donor in good health (CMV status not recorded). Some clones in this sample may be carry-over from other donors' samples. The rearrangement links TRBV4-1 to TRBJ1-2; 9 positions agree with TRBD1. The specimen was CD8+ T cells from PBMCs. The DNA of the CDR3 is TGCGCCAGCAGCCAAGCTTTCCCGGGACAGGGCTATGGCTACACCTTC. Translated, it gives CASSQAFPGQGYGYTF.